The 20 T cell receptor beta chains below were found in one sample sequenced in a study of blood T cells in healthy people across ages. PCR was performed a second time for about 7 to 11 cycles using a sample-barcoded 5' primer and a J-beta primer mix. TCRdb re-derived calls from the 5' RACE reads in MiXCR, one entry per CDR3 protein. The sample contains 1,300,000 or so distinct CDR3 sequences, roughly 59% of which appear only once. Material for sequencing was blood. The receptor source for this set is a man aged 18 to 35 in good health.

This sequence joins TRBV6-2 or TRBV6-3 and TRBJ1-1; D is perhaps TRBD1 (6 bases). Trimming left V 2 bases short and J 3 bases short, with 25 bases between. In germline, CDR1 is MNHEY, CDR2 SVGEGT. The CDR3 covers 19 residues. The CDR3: CASSYPLVALSGEDTEAFF. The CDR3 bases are TGTGCCAGCAGTTACCCCCTCGTGGCCCTCTCAGGGGAGGACACTGAAGCTTTCTTT.

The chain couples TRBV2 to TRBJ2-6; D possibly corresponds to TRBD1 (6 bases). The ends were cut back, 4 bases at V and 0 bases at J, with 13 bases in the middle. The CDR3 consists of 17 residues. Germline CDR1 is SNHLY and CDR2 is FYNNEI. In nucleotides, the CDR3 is TGTGCCAGCAGTGCCGGGACACGGAGCTCTGGGGCCAACGTCCTGACTTTC. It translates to CASSAGTRSSGANVLTF.

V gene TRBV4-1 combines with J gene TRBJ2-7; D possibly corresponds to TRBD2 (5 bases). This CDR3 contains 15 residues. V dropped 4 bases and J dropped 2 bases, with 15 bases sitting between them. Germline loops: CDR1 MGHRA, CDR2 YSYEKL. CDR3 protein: CASSPHRDVTYEQYF. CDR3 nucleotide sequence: TGCGCCAGCAGCCCTCACCGGGATGTAACCTACGAGCAGTACTTC.

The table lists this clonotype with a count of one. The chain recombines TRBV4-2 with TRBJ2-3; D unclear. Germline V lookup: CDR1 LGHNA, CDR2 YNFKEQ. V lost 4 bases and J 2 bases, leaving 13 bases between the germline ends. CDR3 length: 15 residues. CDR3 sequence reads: CASSLSALNTDTQYF. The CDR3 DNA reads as TGTGCCAGCAGCCTGTCGGCACTTAACACAGATACGCAGTATTTT.

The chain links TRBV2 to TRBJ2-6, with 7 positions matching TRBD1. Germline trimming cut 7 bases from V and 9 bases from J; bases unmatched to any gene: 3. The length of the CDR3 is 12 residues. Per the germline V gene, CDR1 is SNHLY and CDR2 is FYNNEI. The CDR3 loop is CASNRGGNVLTF. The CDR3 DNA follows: TGTGCCAGCAACAGGGGTGGCAACGTCCTGACTTTC. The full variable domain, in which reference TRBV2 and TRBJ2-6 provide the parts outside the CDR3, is EPEVTQTPSHQVTQMGQEVILRCVPISNHLYFYWYRQILGQKVEFLVSFYNNEISEKSEIFDDQFSVERPDGSNFTLKIRSTKLEDSAMYFCASNRGGNVLTFGAGSRLTVL.

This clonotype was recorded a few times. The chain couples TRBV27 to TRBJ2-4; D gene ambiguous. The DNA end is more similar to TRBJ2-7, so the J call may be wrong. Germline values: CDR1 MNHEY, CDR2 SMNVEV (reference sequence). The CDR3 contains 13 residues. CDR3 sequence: CASLPQNGNEQYF. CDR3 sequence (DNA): TGTGCCAGCTTACCGCAAAATGGGAACGAGCAGTACTTC.

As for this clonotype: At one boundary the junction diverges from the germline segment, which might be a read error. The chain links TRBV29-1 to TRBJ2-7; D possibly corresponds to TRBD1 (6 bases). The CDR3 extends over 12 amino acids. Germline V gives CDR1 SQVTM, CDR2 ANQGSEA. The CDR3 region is CGVEFTGYEQYF. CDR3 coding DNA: TGCGGCGTTGAATTCACAGGGTATGAGCAGTACTTC.

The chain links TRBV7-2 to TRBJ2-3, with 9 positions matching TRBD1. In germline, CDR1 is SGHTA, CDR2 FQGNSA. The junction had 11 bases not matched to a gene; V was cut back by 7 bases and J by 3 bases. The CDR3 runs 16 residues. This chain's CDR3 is CASTRDREMLTDTQYF. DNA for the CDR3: TGTGCCAGCACCCGGGACAGGGAAATGTTAACAGATACGCAGTATTTT.

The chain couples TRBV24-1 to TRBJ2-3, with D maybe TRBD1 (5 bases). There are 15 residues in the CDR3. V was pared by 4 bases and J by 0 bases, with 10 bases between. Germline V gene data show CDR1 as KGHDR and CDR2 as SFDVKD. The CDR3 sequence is CATSDLDRSTDTQYF. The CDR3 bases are TGTGCCACCAGTGACCTCGACAGAAGCACAGATACGCAGTATTTT.

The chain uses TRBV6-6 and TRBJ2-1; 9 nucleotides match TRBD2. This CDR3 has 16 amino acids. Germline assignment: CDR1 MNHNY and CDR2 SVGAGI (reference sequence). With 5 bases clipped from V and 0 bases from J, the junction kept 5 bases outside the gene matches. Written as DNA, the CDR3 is TGTGCCAGCAGTACCCTGACTAGCGGCTCCTACAATGAGCAGTTCTTC. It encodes CASSTLTSGSYNEQFF.

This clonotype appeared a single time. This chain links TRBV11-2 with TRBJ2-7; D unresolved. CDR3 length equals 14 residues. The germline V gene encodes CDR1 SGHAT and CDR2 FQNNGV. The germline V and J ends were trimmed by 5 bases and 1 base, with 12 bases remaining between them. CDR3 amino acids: CASSLSRPSYEQYF. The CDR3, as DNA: TGTGCCAGCAGCCTATCAAGGCCTTCCTACGAGCAGTACTTC.

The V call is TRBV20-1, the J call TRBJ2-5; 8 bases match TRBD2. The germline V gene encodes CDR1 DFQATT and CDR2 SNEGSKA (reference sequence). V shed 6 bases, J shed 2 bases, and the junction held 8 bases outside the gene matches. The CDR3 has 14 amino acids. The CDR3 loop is CSATSSGGQETQYF. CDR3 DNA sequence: TGCAGTGCCACGTCTTCGGGGGGGCAAGAGACCCAGTACTTC.

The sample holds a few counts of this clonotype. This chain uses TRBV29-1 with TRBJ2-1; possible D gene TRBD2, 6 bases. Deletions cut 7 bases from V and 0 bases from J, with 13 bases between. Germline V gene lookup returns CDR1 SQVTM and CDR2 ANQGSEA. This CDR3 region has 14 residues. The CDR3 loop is CSAELATSYNEQFF. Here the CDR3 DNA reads TGCAGCGCCGAGCTAGCGACCTCCTACAATGAGCAGTTCTTC.

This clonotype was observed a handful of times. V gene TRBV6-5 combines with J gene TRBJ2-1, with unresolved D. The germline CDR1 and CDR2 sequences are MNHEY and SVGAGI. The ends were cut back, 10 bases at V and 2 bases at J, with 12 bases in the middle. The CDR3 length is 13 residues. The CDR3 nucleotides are TGTGCCACGACGACAAGTACCTACAATGAGCAGTTCTTC. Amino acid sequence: CATTTSTYNEQFF.

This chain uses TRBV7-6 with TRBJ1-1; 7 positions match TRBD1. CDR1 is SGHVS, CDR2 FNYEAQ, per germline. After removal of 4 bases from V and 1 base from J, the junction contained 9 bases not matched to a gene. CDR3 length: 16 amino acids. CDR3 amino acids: CASSSVGTGANTEAFF. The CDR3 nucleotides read TGTGCCAGCAGCTCGGTCGGTACAGGGGCGAACACTGAAGCTTTCTTT.

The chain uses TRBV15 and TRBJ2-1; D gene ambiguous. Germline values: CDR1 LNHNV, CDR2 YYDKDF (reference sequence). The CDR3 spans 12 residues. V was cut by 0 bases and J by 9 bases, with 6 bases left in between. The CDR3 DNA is TGTGCCACCAGCAGAGAGAGTGGTGAGCAGTTCTTC. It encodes CATSRESGEQFF.

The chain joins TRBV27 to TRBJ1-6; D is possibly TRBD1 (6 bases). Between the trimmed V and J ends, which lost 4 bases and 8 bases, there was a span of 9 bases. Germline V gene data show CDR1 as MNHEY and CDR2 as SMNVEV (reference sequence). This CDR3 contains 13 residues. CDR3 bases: TGTGCCAGCAGTTCCCAGGGGTATTCACCCCTCCACTTT. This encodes CASSSQGYSPLHF.

The CDR3 reads CASSKRDRAYEQYF. CDR3 sequence (DNA): TGTGCCAGCAGTAAGAGGGACAGAGCCTACGAGCAGTACTTC. This chain links TRBV27 with TRBJ2-7; 7 bases fit TRBD1. The germline V gene encodes CDR1 MNHEY and CDR2 SMNVEV (reference sequence). The trim removed 5 bases at V and 2 bases at J, leaving 6 bases unmatched. This CDR3 spans 14 amino acids.

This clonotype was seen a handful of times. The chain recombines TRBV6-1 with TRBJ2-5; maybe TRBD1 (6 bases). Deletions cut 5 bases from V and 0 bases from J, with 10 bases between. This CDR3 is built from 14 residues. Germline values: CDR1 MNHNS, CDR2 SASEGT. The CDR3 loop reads CASSPTGYQETQYF. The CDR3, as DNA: TGTGCCAGCAGTCCGACAGGCTACCAAGAGACCCAGTACTTC.

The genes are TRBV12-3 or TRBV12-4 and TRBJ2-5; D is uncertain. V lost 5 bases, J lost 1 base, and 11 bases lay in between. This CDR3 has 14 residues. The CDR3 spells CASSGWSFQETQYF. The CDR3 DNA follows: TGTGCCAGCAGTGGGTGGTCGTTCCAAGAGACCCAGTACTTC.